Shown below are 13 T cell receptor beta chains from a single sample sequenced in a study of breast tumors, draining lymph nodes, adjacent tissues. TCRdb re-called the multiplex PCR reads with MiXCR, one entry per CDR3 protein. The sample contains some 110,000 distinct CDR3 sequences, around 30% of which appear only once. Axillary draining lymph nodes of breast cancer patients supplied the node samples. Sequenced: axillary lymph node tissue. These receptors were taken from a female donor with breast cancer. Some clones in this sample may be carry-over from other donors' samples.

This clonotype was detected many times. CDR3 nucleotide sequence: TGTGCCAGCAGCCAATCGGGACTAGCGGGCCGTGGGGAGACCCAGTACTTC. This gives the protein CASSQSGLAGRGETQYF. The genes are TRBV4-2 and TRBJ2-5, with 12 bases fitting TRBD2. V shed 2 bases, J shed 5 bases, and the junction held 9 bases outside the gene matches. There are 17 residues in the CDR3. From germline, CDR1 is LGHNA and CDR2 YNFKEQ.

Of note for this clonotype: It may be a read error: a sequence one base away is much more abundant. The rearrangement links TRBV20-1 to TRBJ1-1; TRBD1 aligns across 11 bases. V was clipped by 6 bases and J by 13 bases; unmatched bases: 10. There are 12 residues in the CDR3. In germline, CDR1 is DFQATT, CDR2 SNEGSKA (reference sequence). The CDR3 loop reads CSASGTGGLDFF. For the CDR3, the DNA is TGCAGTGCCTCCGGGACAGGGGGATTAGATTTCTTT.

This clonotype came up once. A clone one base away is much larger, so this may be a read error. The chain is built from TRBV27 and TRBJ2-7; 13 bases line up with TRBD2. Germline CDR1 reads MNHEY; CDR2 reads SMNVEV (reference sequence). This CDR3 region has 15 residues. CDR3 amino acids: CAGSSSSGLAGEQYF. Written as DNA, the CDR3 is TGTGCCGGCAGTTCCAGCTCGGGACTAGCGGGAGAGCAGTACTTC.

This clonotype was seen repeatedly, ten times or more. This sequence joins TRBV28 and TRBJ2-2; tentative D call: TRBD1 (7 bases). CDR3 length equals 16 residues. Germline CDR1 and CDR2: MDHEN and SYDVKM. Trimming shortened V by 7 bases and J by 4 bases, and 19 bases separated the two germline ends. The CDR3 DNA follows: TGTGCCAGCATTAAAGCGGGTTCAGGGGGCACCGGGGAGCTGTTTTTT. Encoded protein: CASIKAGSGGTGELFF.

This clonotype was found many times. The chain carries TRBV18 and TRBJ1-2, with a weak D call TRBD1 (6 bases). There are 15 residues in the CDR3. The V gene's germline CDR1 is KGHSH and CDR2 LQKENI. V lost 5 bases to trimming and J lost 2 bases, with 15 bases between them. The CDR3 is CASSSEYRENYGYTF. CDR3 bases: TGTGCCAGCTCATCCGAGTACAGGGAAAACTATGGCTACACCTTC.

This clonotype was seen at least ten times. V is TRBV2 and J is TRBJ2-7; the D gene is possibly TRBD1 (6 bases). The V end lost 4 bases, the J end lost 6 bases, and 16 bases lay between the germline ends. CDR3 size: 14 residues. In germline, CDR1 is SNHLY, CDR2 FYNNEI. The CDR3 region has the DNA TGTGCCAGCAGTGGTACAGGGCCCCCCTCCGAGCAGTACTTC. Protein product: CASSGTGPPSEQYF.

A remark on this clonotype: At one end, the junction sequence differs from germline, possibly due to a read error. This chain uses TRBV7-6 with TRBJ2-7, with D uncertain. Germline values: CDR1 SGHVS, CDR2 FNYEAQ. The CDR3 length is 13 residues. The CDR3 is CASSPGSSYEQCF. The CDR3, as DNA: TGTGCCAGCAGCCCCGGCAGTTCCTACGAGCAGTGCTTC.

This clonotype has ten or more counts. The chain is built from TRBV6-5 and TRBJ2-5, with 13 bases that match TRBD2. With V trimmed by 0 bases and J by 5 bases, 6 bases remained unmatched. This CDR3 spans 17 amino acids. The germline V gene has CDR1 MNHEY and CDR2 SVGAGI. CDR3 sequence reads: CASSYSTSGGRRETQYF. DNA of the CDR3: TGTGCCAGCAGTTACTCGACTAGCGGGGGGAGGCGGGAGACCCAGTACTTC.

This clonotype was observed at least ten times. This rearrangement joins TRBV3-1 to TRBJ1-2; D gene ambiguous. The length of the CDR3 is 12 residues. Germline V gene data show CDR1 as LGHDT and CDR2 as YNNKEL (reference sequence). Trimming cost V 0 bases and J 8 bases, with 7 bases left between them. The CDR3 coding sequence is TGTGCCAGCAGCCAAGATAGGATCGGCTACACCTTC. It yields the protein CASSQDRIGYTF.

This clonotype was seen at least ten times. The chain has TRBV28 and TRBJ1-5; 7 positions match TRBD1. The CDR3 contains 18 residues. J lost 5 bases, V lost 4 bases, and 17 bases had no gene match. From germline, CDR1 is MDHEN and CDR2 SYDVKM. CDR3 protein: CASSSSGQTILGDQPQHF. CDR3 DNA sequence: TGTGCCAGCAGTTCATCGGGACAGACAATTTTGGGGGATCAGCCCCAGCATTTT.

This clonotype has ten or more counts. CDR3 region: CATSTGQGYGYTF. The CDR3, as DNA: TGTGCCACGTCCACGGGACAGGGTTATGGCTACACCTTC. V and J are TRBV19 and TRBJ1-2; 9 positions match TRBD1. The CDR3 is made up of 13 amino acids. Germline CDR1 LNHDA, CDR2 SQIVND (reference sequence). V trimming: 10 bases; J trimming: 5 bases; junction bases outside the gene matches: 8.

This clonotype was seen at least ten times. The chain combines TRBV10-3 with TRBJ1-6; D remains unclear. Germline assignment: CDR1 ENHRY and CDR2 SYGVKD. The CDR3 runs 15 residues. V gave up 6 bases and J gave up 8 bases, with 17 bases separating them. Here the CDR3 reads CAIRPQDGSHSPLHF. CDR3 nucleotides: TGTGCCATCAGGCCTCAGGACGGTAGTCATTCACCCCTCCACTTT.

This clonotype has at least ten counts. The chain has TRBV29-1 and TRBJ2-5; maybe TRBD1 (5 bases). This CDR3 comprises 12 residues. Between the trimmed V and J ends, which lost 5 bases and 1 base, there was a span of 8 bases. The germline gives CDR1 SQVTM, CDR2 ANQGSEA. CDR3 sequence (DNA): TGCAGCGTTCAGGGCCGCCAAGAGACCCAGTACTTC. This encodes CSVQGRQETQYF.